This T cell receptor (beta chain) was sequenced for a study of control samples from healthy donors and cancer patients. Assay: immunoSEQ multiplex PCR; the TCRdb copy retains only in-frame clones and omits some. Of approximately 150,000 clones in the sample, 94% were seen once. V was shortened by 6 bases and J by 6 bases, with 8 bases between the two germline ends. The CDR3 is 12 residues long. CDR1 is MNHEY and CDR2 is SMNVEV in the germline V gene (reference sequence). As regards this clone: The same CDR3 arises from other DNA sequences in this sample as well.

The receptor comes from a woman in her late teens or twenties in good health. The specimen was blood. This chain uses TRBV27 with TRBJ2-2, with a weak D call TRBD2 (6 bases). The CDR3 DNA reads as TGTGCCAGCAGATGGGGGGCCGGGGAGCTGTTTTTT. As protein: CASRWGAGELFF.